This note documents a single TCR beta chain sequence. The data were taken from a study of cytomegalovirus exposure and HLA in healthy donors. Germline V CDR1 and CDR2: SGHRS, YFSETQ. The CDR3 loop spans 13 amino acids. V was shortened by 4 bases and J by 11 bases, with 18 bases between the two germline ends. The PCR contained 60 Vbeta and 13 Jbeta primers. Here immunoSEQ multiplex PCR was the method, and the copy in TCRdb shows in-frame clones only, minus some. The sample consists of around 130,000 clones, roughly 68% of them appearing once. The chain recombines TRBV5-1 with TRBJ1-1; D possibly corresponds to TRBD1 (5 bases). Sample: PBMCs. This clonotype was sampled from a woman between 45 and 65 years old in good health and CMV-seropositive. CDR3 coding DNA: TGCGCCAGCAGCCAAAGGCGGGGGAGGGAGGCTTTCTTT. It encodes CASSQRRGREAFF.